Following are 20 T cell receptor beta chains from one sample sequenced in a study of somatic mutations in cytotoxic T cells in rheumatoid arthritis. TCRdb keeps only in-frame clones here, not all; method: immunoSEQ multiplex PCR. The data contain nearly 20,000 clones, almost 85% of them singletons. Sequenced: CD8+ T cells sorted from blood. These receptors all stem from a woman aged 45-59 years in good health.

The chain couples TRBV10-3 to TRBJ1-2; no firm D call. The CDR3 is 15 residues long. V lost 0 bases and J 4 bases, leaving 12 bases between the germline ends. Germline V gene data show CDR1 as ENHRY and CDR2 as SYGVKD. The CDR3 DNA is TGTGCCATCAGTGAGTCACAACGGGTTTTCTATGGCTACACCTTC. Its protein is CAISESQRVFYGYTF.

This clone was counted between two and nine times. This rearrangement joins TRBV6-6 to TRBJ2-5; no firm D call. V lost 5 bases, J lost 6 bases, and 10 bases lay in between. CDR3 length equals 12 residues. The V gene's germline CDR1 is MNHNY and CDR2 SVGAGI (reference sequence). Written as DNA, the CDR3 is TGTGCCAGCAGTCCACTAATCAAGACCCAGTACTTC. Translated, it gives CASSPLIKTQYF.

The chain combines TRBV27 with TRBJ2-2; 7 nucleotides match TRBD1. V dropped 8 bases and J dropped 4; count of bases not matched to a gene: 16. This CDR3 has 17 amino acids. CDR1 is MNHEY, CDR2 SMNVEV, per germline (reference sequence). The CDR3 loop is CASAIFSQTGLTGELFF. In nucleotides, the CDR3 is TGTGCCAGCGCTATATTTAGCCAGACAGGGCTCACCGGGGAGCTGTTTTTT.

The chain links TRBV15 to TRBJ2-1; D unclear. The CDR3 totals 14 residues. Germline CDR1 LNHNV, CDR2 YYDKDF (reference sequence). Trimming pared 1 base from V and 7 bases from J, leaving 11 bases between. CDR3 sequence (DNA): TGTGCCACCAGCAGAGGGACGGCGCTGAATGAGCAGTTCTTC. Amino acid sequence: CATSRGTALNEQFF.

The CDR3 region has the DNA TGTGCCAGCAGCCCCGCTCTTAGGGATAATTTTGATGAGCAGTTCTTC. Translated, it gives CASSPALRDNFDEQFF. The chain is built from TRBV7-6 and TRBJ2-1; D ambiguous. The CDR3 extends over 16 amino acids. V lost 5 bases and J 8 bases, leaving 22 bases between the germline ends. In germline, CDR1 is SGHVS, CDR2 FNYEAQ.

The chain combines TRBV27 with TRBJ1-1; the match to TRBD1 covers 7 bases. The J segment lost 2 bases and the V segment lost 4 bases, leaving 1 base of the junction unmatched. The germline gives CDR1 MNHEY, CDR2 SMNVEV (reference sequence). This CDR3 comprises 13 residues. The CDR3 region is CASSSGGNTEAFF. The CDR3 region has the DNA TGTGCCAGCAGTTCAGGGGGAAACACTGAAGCTTTCTTT.

The rearrangement links TRBV7-3 to TRBJ2-2; D gene uncertain. The V gene lost 4 bases and the J gene lost 2 bases, with 11 bases spanning the gap. CDR1 and CDR2 from the germline V gene are SGHTA and FQGTGA. This CDR3 comprises 15 residues. The chain's CDR3 is CASSSDVPNTGELFF. In DNA, the CDR3 is TGTGCCAGCAGCTCCGACGTCCCTAACACCGGGGAGCTGTTTTTT.

This chain uses TRBV5-8 with TRBJ2-7, with TRBD1 matching 7 bases. The CDR3 contains 14 residues. Losses at the gene ends were 0 bases for V and 4 bases for J; bases not matched to a gene: 4. CDR1 SGHTS and CDR2 YDEGEE come from the germline V gene. The CDR3 DNA sequence: TGTGCCAGCAGCTTGGGACAGGGTCTGTACGAGCAGTACTTC. It yields the protein CASSLGQGLYEQYF.

J is TRBJ1-2 and V is TRBV5-4; possibly TRBD1 for D (6 bases). The V gene's germline CDR1 is SGHNT and CDR2 YYREEE (reference sequence). This CDR3 is 11 amino acids long. V was trimmed by 7 bases and J by 14 bases, leaving 18 bases between them. In DNA form, the CDR3 reads TGTGCCAGCGGCCCTGGGGGCTTAACAACCTTC. Its translation is CASGPGGLTTF.

The rearrangement joins TRBV6-1 to TRBJ1-2; D not certain. This CDR3 is 13 amino acids long. V lost 7 bases and J 4 bases, leaving 13 bases between the germline ends. Germline assignment: CDR1 MNHNS and CDR2 SASEGT. CDR3 bases: TGTGCCAGCACCGAGCGGCAAAGCTATGGCTACACCTTC. As protein: CASTERQSYGYTF.

CDR3 in DNA: TGTGCCAGCAGCGTAGGAGACAAAACCGGGGAGCTGTTTTTT. This translates into CASSVGDKTGELFF. The V and J genes are TRBV9 and TRBJ2-2; no clear D. The length of the CDR3 is 14 residues. V gave up 0 bases and J gave up 5 bases, with 8 bases separating them. Germline V gives CDR1 SGDLS, CDR2 YYNGEE.

The chain uses TRBV5-6 and TRBJ1-2, with a possible D match to TRBD1 (5 bases). Trimming removed 4 bases at V and 4 bases at J, with 14 bases between. Germline CDR1 SGHDT, CDR2 YYEEEE. The length of the CDR3 is 14 residues. CDR3 DNA: TGTGCCAGCAGCCCGTGGGGGGGTCTCTATGGCTACACCTTC. Its protein product is CASSPWGGLYGYTF.

The chain carries TRBV11-2 and TRBJ1-2; 9 positions agree with TRBD1. After removal of 1 base from V and 7 bases from J, the junction contained 4 bases not matched to a gene. CDR3 length: 14 amino acids. Germline V gene data show CDR1 as SGHAT and CDR2 as FQNNGV. For the CDR3, the DNA is TGTGCCAGCAGCTTAGTTGGGACAGGGAGTGGCTACACCTTC. It encodes CASSLVGTGSGYTF.

V gene TRBV2 combines with J gene TRBJ2-7, with 12 bases aligning to TRBD1. Unmatched junction bases numbered 3, after V lost 2 bases and J lost 4 bases. The germline V gene has CDR1 SNHLY and CDR2 FYNNEI. This CDR3 comprises 15 residues. The CDR3 reads CASSERDRGLYEQYF. As DNA, the CDR3 is TGTGCCAGCAGTGAAAGGGACAGGGGGCTTTACGAGCAGTACTTC.

The chain carries TRBV6-5 and TRBJ2-5; D remains unclear. The J call is uncertain, as TRBJ2-7 better fits the DNA end. The CDR3 runs 14 residues. CDR1 is MNHEY, CDR2 SVGAGI, per germline. CDR3 DNA sequence: TGTGCCAGCAGTTACGAGGACGGAAACTACGAGCAGTACTTC. Translated, it gives CASSYEDGNYEQYF.

The rearrangement uses TRBV4-2 and TRBJ2-7; D possibly corresponds to TRBD2 (7 bases). The CDR3 totals 15 residues. Between the trimmed V and J ends, which lost 0 bases and 2 bases, there was a span of 11 bases. Germline V CDR1 and CDR2: LGHNA, YNFKEQ. DNA for the CDR3: TGTGCCAGCAGCCAAGATCTAGGGGGGGCCTACGAGCAGTACTTC. Translating gives CASSQDLGGAYEQYF.

The genes are TRBV27 and TRBJ2-7, with D possibly called TRBD1 or TRBD2 (5 bases each). The ends were cut back, 5 bases at V and 0 bases at J, with 14 bases in the middle. Germline V lookup: CDR1 MNHEY, CDR2 SMNVEV (reference sequence). This CDR3 region has 15 residues. The CDR3 reads CASSASQGASYEQYF. In nucleotides, the CDR3 is TGTGCCAGCAGTGCATCCCAGGGAGCCTCCTACGAGCAGTACTTC.

The rearrangement uses TRBV29-1 and TRBJ2-7; TRBD1 or TRBD2 may be the D gene (5 bases each). This CDR3 has 13 amino acids. Trimming stripped 2 bases from V and 4 bases from J, with 12 bases between. The germline V gene has CDR1 SQVTM and CDR2 ANQGSEA. Here the CDR3 reads CSVESGHSYEQYF. The CDR3 region has the DNA TGCAGCGTTGAATCGGGGCATTCATACGAGCAGTACTTC.

This chain joins TRBV4-3 and TRBJ2-2; maybe TRBD2 (6 bases). Germline V gene sequence: CDR1 LGHNA, CDR2 YSLEER. The CDR3 is 16 amino acids. V lost 0 bases and J lost 6, with 14 bases in between. The CDR3 region has the DNA TGCGCCAGCAGCCAAGACGTAGCGGCGGGTGCCGGGGAGCTGTTTTTT. Its translation: CASSQDVAAGAGELFF.

The rearrangement uses TRBV9 and TRBJ2-3; D unresolved. Trimming pared 6 bases from V and 6 bases from J, leaving 14 bases between. The CDR3 covers 13 residues. Looked up from germline, CDR1 is SGDLS and CDR2 is YYNGEE. The CDR3 nucleotides read TGTGCCAGCAAAGGGCTCGCACAGGATACGCAGTATTTT. Its translation: CASKGLAQDTQYF.